Described below is a single T cell receptor beta chain sequence and its context. The antigen remains undetermined. Both 60 Vbeta primers and 13 Jbeta primers went into the PCR. Generated by immunoSEQ multiplex PCR, the TCRdb table keeps only in-frame clones and is missing some. The sample lists about 160,000 clones, around 78% occurring once. The V gene lost 5 bases and the J gene lost 10 bases, with 18 bases spanning the gap. The germline CDR1 and CDR2 sequences are KGHSH and LQKENI. CDR3 length: 14 amino acids. These data come from a study of cytomegalovirus exposure and HLA in healthy donors. Study outcomes and limitations: Investigators reported 164 TCR beta chains as tied to cytomegalovirus.

The clonotype was recovered from a man aged 40-55 years in good health and CMV-seronegative. Sequenced: PBMCs. The chain is built from TRBV18 and TRBJ2-1; a possible D gene is TRBD2 (6 bases). The CDR3 here is CASSSSTSAGEQFF. CDR3 nucleotides: TGTGCCAGCTCATCGTCCACGTCGGCGGGAGAGCAGTTCTTC.